A selection of T cell receptor beta chains follows, all from one sample in a study of T cell responses to AZD1222 COVID-19 vaccine. This table comes from immunoSEQ multiplex PCR, and its TCRdb copy is limited to in-frame clones, with some not included. The sample includes 130,000 to 150,000 clones, approximately 85% of them seen just once. The specimen comprised peripheral blood, sampled on day 0 of MenACWY control vaccination. These receptors were obtained from an adult in good health. Each CDR3 is given with its conserved first and last residue. D genes are given only for firm matches. Only some rows state a clone size, as once, few, many or a class for expanded clones.

D gene,J gene,V gene,clone size,CDR3 protein,CDR3 DNA
TRBD2,TRBJ2-1,TRBV7-3,-,CASSSPQGGGSGEQFF,TGTGCCAGCAGCTCTCCCCAGGGCGGGGGGAGCGGTGAGCAGTTCTTC
TRBD1,TRBJ2-1,TRBV10-3,-,CAISERQGVDEQFF,TGTGCCATCAGTGAGAGGCAGGGGGTCGATGAGCAGTTCTTC
-,TRBJ2-1,TRBV11-2,few,CASSLDRGSHNEQFF,TGTGCCAGCAGCTTAGACAGGGGAAGTCACAATGAGCAGTTCTTC
TRBD1,TRBJ2-3,TRBV3-1/TRBV3-2,-,CASSWTGGGTDTQYF,TGTGCCAGCAGCTGGACAGGGGGAGGCACAGATACGCAGTATTTT
TRBD1,TRBJ2-1,TRBV12-3/TRBV12-4,once,CASSRQGGNEQFF,TGTGCCAGCAGTCGACAGGGGGGAAATGAGCAGTTCTTC
-,TRBJ1-6,TRBV7-3,-,CASSLRGAGGSPLHF,TGTGCCAGCAGCTTACGGGGCGCGGGGGGTTCACCCCTCCACTTT
-,TRBJ1-4,TRBV28,-,CASSGVGGNEKLFF,TGTGCCAGCAGTGGAGTTGGGGGGAATGAAAAACTGTTTTTT
TRBD1,TRBJ1-2,TRBV2,-,CASSLQGPPGYGYTF,TGTGCCAGCAGCCTACAGGGGCCCCCGGGGTATGGCTACACCTTC
-,TRBJ2-6,TRBV5-1,-,CASSPEAGTGANVLTF,TGCGCCAGCAGCCCCGAGGCGGGAACTGGGGCCAACGTCCTGACTTTC
-,TRBJ1-1,TRBV11-2,-,CASSYGRGVGTEAFF,TGTGCCAGCAGCTACGGACGGGGAGTGGGCACTGAAGCTTTCTTT
-,TRBJ2-2,TRBV5-1,-,CASSLAAANTGELFF,TGCGCCAGCAGCTTGGCGGCAGCCAACACCGGGGAGCTGTTTTTT
TRBD1,TRBJ2-7,TRBV5-4,-,CASSLQGARYEQYF,TGTGCCAGCAGCTTACAGGGGGCGCGGTACGAGCAGTACTTC
-,TRBJ2-5,TRBV5-1,-,CASSSGPATQETQYF,TGCGCCAGCAGCTCGGGGCCGGCAACTCAAGAGACCCAGTACTTC
-,TRBJ2-2,TRBV11-2,-,CASSFEGGVGELFF,TGTGCCAGCAGCTTTGAGGGGGGAGTCGGGGAGCTGTTTTTT
-,TRBJ1-5,TRBV21-1,-,CASSLTVGTPQHF,TGTGCCAGCAGCCTGACAGTAGGAACTCCCCAGCATTTT
TRBD1,TRBJ1-2,TRBV5-4,-,CTASDPGGYGYTF,TGTACCGCTAGCGACCCAGGGGGCTATGGCTACACCTTC
-,TRBJ1-2,TRBV5-4,-,CASSLGQGGLYGYTF,TGTGCCAGCAGCTTAGGGCAGGGAGGCCTCTATGGCTACACCTTC
-,TRBJ2-2,TRBV25-1,-,CASSTRTVNTGELFF,TGTGCCAGCAGTACCAGGACAGTTAACACCGGGGAGCTGTTTTTT
-,TRBJ1-2,TRBV6-5,-,CASIGQGNYGYTF,TGTGCCAGCATCGGGCAGGGCAACTATGGCTACACCTTC
TRBD1,TRBJ2-7,TRBV3-1/TRBV3-2,-,CASSQALTGGSAPYEQYF,TGTGCCAGCAGCCAAGCCCTGACAGGGGGTTCTGCCCCCTACGAGCAGTACTTC
-,TRBJ2-7,TRBV5-1,once,CASSPRDISYEQYF,TGCGCCAGCAGCCCCCGGGACATATCCTACGAGCAGTACTTC
TRBD1,TRBJ2-7,TRBV7-3,few,CASSLNSAGGEVQYF,TGTGCCAGCAGCTTAAATTCGGCAGGGGGCGAGGTGCAGTACTTC
-,TRBJ1-3,TRBV6-1,-,CASSELAGAAGNTIYF,TGTGCCAGCAGTGAATTGGCAGGGGCGGCTGGAAACACCATATATTTT
-,TRBJ2-6,TRBV12-3/TRBV12-4,-,CASSHRDGNVLTF,TGTGCCAGCAGTCACCGGGACGGCAACGTCCTGACTTTC
-,TRBJ1-1,TRBV6-5,-,CASWKGNKRAFF,TGTGCCAGCTGGAAGGGAAATAAGAGAGCTTTCTTT
-,TRBJ1-3,TRBV14,few,CASSQPGHVSGNTIYF,TGTGCCAGCAGCCAACCGGGACACGTCTCTGGAAACACCATATATTTT
-,TRBJ1-1,TRBV11-2,-,CASSFGRVGDTEAFF,TGTGCCAGCAGCTTTGGAAGGGTCGGGGACACTGAAGCTTTCTTT
-,TRBJ1-1,TRBV5-1,-,CASNTGENTEAFF,TGCGCCAGCAACACAGGCGAGAACACTGAAGCTTTCTTT
-,TRBJ1-2,TRBV15,-,CATSGLQTNYGYTF,TGTGCCACCAGCGGTCTCCAAACTAACTATGGCTACACCTTC
-,TRBJ1-1,TRBV27,-,CASSLGRDMNTEAFF,TGTGCCAGCAGTTTGGGCAGGGACATGAACACTGAAGCTTTCTTT
-,TRBJ1-3,TRBV5-4,-,CASTLRGGNTIYF,TGTGCCAGCACCCTCCGCGGGGGAAACACCATATATTTT
-,TRBJ1-1,TRBV9,-,CASSVVMANTEAFF,TGTGCCAGCAGCGTAGTGATGGCGAACACTGAAGCTTTCTTT
TRBD1,TRBJ1-6,TRBV3-1/TRBV3-2,-,CASTSGQGANSPLHF,TGTGCCAGCACCTCAGGACAGGGTGCAAATTCACCCCTCCACTTT
TRBD1,TRBJ1-2,TRBV19,-,CASSIDGGTAAVFF,TGTGCCAGTAGTATAGATGGGGGGACAGCTGCAGTCTTCTTC
-,TRBJ2-1,TRBV7-8,once,CASSPSEGHNEQFF,TGTGCCAGCAGCCCCTCCGAGGGACACAATGAGCAGTTCTTC
-,TRBJ1-4,TRBV2,-,CASITQATNEKLFF,TGTGCCAGCATCACCCAGGCAACTAATGAAAAACTGTTTTTT
-,TRBJ1-3,TRBV12-3/TRBV12-4,few,CASSSGGNTIYF,TGTGCCAGCAGTTCGGGTGGAAACACCATATATTTT
-,TRBJ1-1,TRBV11-3,-,CASSLGKEGGGRCTEAFF,TGTGCCAGCAGCTTAGGTAAGGAGGGCGGAGGGAGGTGCACTGAAGCTTTCTTT
-,TRBJ2-5,TRBV4-2,-,CASSQIAAGETQYF,TGTGCCAGCAGCCAAATAGCGGCGGGCGAGACCCAGTACTTC
-,TRBJ1-6,TRBV9,-,CASRESSYNSPLHF,TGTGCCAGCAGGGAGAGCTCCTATAATTCACCCCTCCACTTT
-,TRBJ2-2,TRBV6-1,-,CASSESAGLITGELFF,TGTGCCAGCAGTGAATCGGCAGGGTTAATTACCGGGGAGCTGTTTTTT
-,TRBJ1-1,TRBV29-1,-,CSVRGHSAYEAFF,TGCAGCGTAAGGGGCCACTCTGCCTATGAAGCTTTCTTT
-,TRBJ2-3,TRBV2,-,CASRTGTGGNTQYF,TGTGCCAGCAGGACCGGGACCGGGGGAAATACGCAGTATTTT
-,TRBJ2-1,TRBV7-6,-,CASSLARGNEQFF,TGTGCCAGCAGCTTAGCTCGGGGGAATGAGCAGTTCTTC
TRBD1,TRBJ1-2,TRBV3-1/TRBV3-2,-,CASRPDRGSGYTF,TGTGCCAGCAGACCCGACAGGGGAAGCGGCTACACCTTC
-,TRBJ2-6,TRBV9,-,CASTPLGDTRSGANVLTF,TGTGCCAGCACCCCTCTCGGGGACACCCGCTCTGGGGCCAACGTCCTGACTTTC
-,TRBJ1-2,TRBV27,once,CASRGRNGYTF,TGTGCCAGCAGGGGGCGGAATGGCTACACCTTC
-,TRBJ2-6,TRBV14,-,CASSQDAGTSNSGANVLTF,TGTGCCAGCAGCCAAGATGCCGGGACATCAAACTCTGGGGCCAACGTCCTGACTTTC
TRBD1,TRBJ1-1,TRBV6-4,-,CASSDSSPRTGPNTEAFF,TGTGCCAGCAGTGACTCGAGTCCTAGGACAGGGCCGAACACTGAAGCTTTCTTT
TRBD2,TRBJ2-1,TRBV7-3,-,CASSRGGSSYNEQFF,TGTGCCAGCAGCCGCGGGGGGAGCTCCTACAATGAGCAGTTCTTC
-,TRBJ2-7,TRBV6-1,-,CASSENLGGTVKNEQYF,TGTGCCAGCAGTGAAAACTTAGGGGGGACAGTGAAAAACGAGCAGTACTTC
-,TRBJ1-5,TRBV7-2,-,CASSPQRGSGNQPQHF,TGTGCCAGCAGCCCCCAGAGGGGAAGTGGCAATCAGCCCCAGCATTTT